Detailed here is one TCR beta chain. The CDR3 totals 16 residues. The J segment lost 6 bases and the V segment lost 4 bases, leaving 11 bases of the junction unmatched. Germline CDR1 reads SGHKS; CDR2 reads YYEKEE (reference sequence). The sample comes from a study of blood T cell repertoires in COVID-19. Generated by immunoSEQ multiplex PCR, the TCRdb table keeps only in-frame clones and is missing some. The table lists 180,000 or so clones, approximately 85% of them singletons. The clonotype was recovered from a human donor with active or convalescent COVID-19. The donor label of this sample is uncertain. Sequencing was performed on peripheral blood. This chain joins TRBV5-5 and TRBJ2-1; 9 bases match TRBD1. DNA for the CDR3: TGTGCCAGCAGCCCTGGCGTGGACAGGGGTGGCAATGAGCAGTTCTTC. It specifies CASSPGVDRGGNEQFF.